What follows are 17 T cell receptor beta chains derived from one specimen sequenced in a study of regulatory T cells in long-lasting Graves disease. The time point denotes: persistent/refractory GD, antithyroid drugs over 5 years with positive TRAb. From PBMCs, RNA was extracted and then used to make the TCR library. CDR3 regions were amplified by Arm-PCR using iRepertoire HTBI primers to build TCR beta libraries. TCRdb recomputed calls from the multiplex PCR reads with MiXCR, one row per CDR3 protein. Here the sample spans roughly 450,000 distinct CDR3 sequences, around 20% being singletons. The specimen was peripheral blood mononuclear cells (PBMCs), collected when the disease was refractory, from a patient treated with antithyroid drugs. Source of these receptors: a female donor with Graves disease.

This clonotype was seen just once. The J gene is TRBJ2-3, the V gene TRBV24-1; no clear D gene. V was cut by 4 bases and J by 2 bases, with 3 bases left in between. The CDR3 covers 12 residues. Germline V gene lookup returns CDR1 KGHDR and CDR2 SFDVKD. The CDR3 protein is CATSETTDTQYF. DNA of the CDR3: TGTGCCACCAGTGAGACCACAGATACGCAGTATTTT.

This chain joins TRBV7-9 and TRBJ1-3, with D hard to call. The CDR3 runs 15 residues. The germline CDR1 and CDR2 sequences are SEHNR and FQNEAQ (reference sequence). Trimming took 1 base from V and 0 from J, leaving 7 bases between them. The CDR3 region is CASSLGADSGNTIYF. The CDR3 DNA sequence: TGTGCCAGCAGCTTAGGAGCGGACTCTGGAAACACCATATATTTT.

This clonotype has just a few counts. The chain links TRBV20-1 to TRBJ2-3, with D unresolved. In germline, CDR1 is DFQATT, CDR2 SNEGSKA (reference sequence). The CDR3 has 15 amino acids. The germline V and J ends were trimmed by 6 bases and 2 bases, with 18 bases remaining between them. The CDR3: CSARPELAITDTQYF. The CDR3 nucleotides are TGCAGTGCCAGACCAGAATTGGCTATCACAGATACGCAGTATTTT.

The chain has TRBV6-2 or TRBV6-3 and TRBJ1-4; D not certain. Germline lookup yields CDR1 MNHEY and CDR2 SVGEGT. The CDR3 has 17 amino acids. V was cut by 5 bases and J by 7 bases, with 23 bases left in between. In DNA form, the CDR3 reads TGTGCCAGCAGTAGTACCTTTTTTGGCGGCGCCCGTGAAAAACTGTTTTTT. This encodes CASSSTFFGGAREKLFF.

This clonotype occurred a few times. As DNA, the CDR3 is TGCAGTGCTCAAAGGGGGGGGCAGGGCGGCTCTGGGGCCAACGTCCTGACTTTC. Encoded protein: CSAQRGGQGGSGANVLTF. The chain has TRBV20-1 and TRBJ2-6, with TRBD2 as a possible D gene (7 bases). CDR3 length: 18 amino acids. Germline-derived CDR1 and CDR2 are DFQATT and SNEGSKA (reference sequence). V was shortened by 5 bases and J by 0 bases, with 20 bases between the two germline ends.

This clonotype was picked up many times. The V gene is TRBV6-5, the J gene TRBJ1-2; D call uncertain. The CDR3 covers 13 residues. V was clipped by 0 bases and J by 8 bases, with 10 bases between them. The germline gives CDR1 MNHEY, CDR2 SVGAGI. The CDR3 DNA follows: TGTGCCAGCAGTTACTCGGGCCGCCCCGGCTACACCTTC. Protein: CASSYSGRPGYTF.

A word on this clonotype: One junction end does not reproduce the germline sequence, and a read error may be involved. The chain joins TRBV7-2 to TRBJ2-7; 8 bases map to TRBD2. In germline, CDR1 is SGHTA, CDR2 FQGNSA. The CDR3 is 15 residues long. The CDR3 is CASSLTGRAVYEQHF. The CDR3 DNA reads as TGTGCCAGCAGCTTAACCGGGAGGGCCGTCTACGAGCAGCACTTC.

Ten or more counts support this clonotype. This sequence joins TRBV2 and TRBJ1-5; D is unclear. The CDR3 contains 15 residues. V dropped 3 bases and J dropped 0 bases, with 9 bases sitting between them. Germline V CDR1 and CDR2: SNHLY, FYNNEI. Here the CDR3 DNA reads TGTGCCAGCAGTGAGTTGGCAAATAGCAATCAGCCCCAGCATTTT. Its protein product is CASSELANSNQPQHF.

CDR3 in DNA: TGTGCCAGCAGTTACCATGGCGGGAGGGCGGGTGTAAATGAGCAGTTCTTC. This encodes CASSYHGGRAGVNEQFF. The chain couples TRBV6-2 or TRBV6-3 to TRBJ2-1; 9 bases line up with TRBD2. CDR3 length equals 17 residues. Germline V gives CDR1 MNHEY, CDR2 SVGEGT. Germline trimming cut 2 bases from V and 7 bases from J; bases unmatched to any gene: 12.

The chain links TRBV24-1 to TRBJ1-1; TRBD1 matches at 7 bases. CDR3 length equals 15 residues. J was trimmed by 5 bases and V by 4 bases; bases with no gene match: 9. Germline V gene data show CDR1 as KGHDR and CDR2 as SFDVKD. The CDR3 DNA sequence: TGTGCCACCAGTGAAACCGGGACAGAGGTTACTGAAGCTTTCTTT. Translation gives CATSETGTEVTEAFF.

This clonotype was detected many times. The rearrangement links TRBV6-5 to TRBJ1-5; D unclear. The germline gives CDR1 MNHEY, CDR2 SVGAGI. V dropped 0 bases and J dropped 7 bases, with 10 bases sitting between them. The CDR3 runs to 14 residues. CDR3: CASSYSDLSQPQHF. For the CDR3, the DNA is TGTGCCAGCAGTTACTCCGACCTCAGCCAGCCCCAGCATTTT.

The V and J genes are TRBV27 and TRBJ1-4, with 7 positions matching TRBD1. The ends lost 5 bases at V and 10 bases at J; junction bases unmatched: 4. Germline assignment: CDR1 MNHEY and CDR2 SMNVEV (reference sequence). CDR3 length: 12 residues. CDR3 sequence: CASSPAGGKLFF. The CDR3, as DNA: TGTGCCAGCAGTCCCGCAGGGGGAAAACTGTTTTTT.

The chain links TRBV6-1 to TRBJ1-3, with D possibly being TRBD1 (5 bases). Germline V gives CDR1 MNHNS, CDR2 SASEGT. The V gene lost 4 bases and the J gene lost 8 bases, with 15 bases spanning the gap. This CDR3 has 14 residues. DNA of the CDR3: TGTGCCAGCAGTGGGGTTCCGACGGGGCACACCATATATTTT. Residues: CASSGVPTGHTIYF.

The chain links TRBV5-1 to TRBJ1-4; D not resolved. The CDR3 has 12 amino acids. Trimming took 0 bases from V and 13 from J, leaving 10 bases between them. Germline CDR1 reads SGHRS; CDR2 reads YFSETQ. In DNA form, the CDR3 reads TGCGCCAGCAGCTTGGAGGGTAGCGGACTGTTTTTT. Amino acids: CASSLEGSGLFF.

The V gene is TRBV18, the J gene TRBJ2-5; D remains ambiguous. The CDR3 has 15 amino acids. V was pared by 1 base and J by 1 base, with 10 bases between. Germline assignment: CDR1 KGHSH and CDR2 LQKENI. DNA of the CDR3: TGTGCCAGCTCACCACTTGTGACGGGCCAAGAGACCCAGTACTTC. Protein product: CASSPLVTGQETQYF.

This clonotype occurred a few times. V is TRBV30 and J is TRBJ2-5, with 8 nucleotides matching TRBD2. This CDR3 has 15 amino acids. Germline CDR1 reads GTSNPN; CDR2 reads SVGIG (reference sequence). V gave up 2 bases and J gave up 4 bases; unmatched junction bases: 9. CDR3 DNA: TGTGCCTGGAGTACTCAGCGGGAGAGGGGAGAGACCCAGTACTTC. Translating it yields CAWSTQRERGETQYF. Combining the CDR3 with reference TRBV30 and TRBJ2-5 gives the whole variable domain SQTIHQWPATLVQPVGSPLSLECTVEGTSNPNLYWYRQAAGRGLQLLFYSVGIGQISSEVPQNLSASRPQDRQFILSSKKLLLSDSGFYLCAWSTQRERGETQYFGPGTRLLVL.

This clonotype was counted at least ten times. The rearrangement joins TRBV15 to TRBJ2-7, with a possible D match to TRBD1 (5 bases). Trimming took 0 bases from V and 3 from J, leaving 9 bases between them. The CDR3 runs 14 residues. Looked up from germline, CDR1 is LNHNV and CDR2 is YYDKDF (reference sequence). CDR3 loop: CATSRDQGGYEQYF. The CDR3 coding sequence is TGTGCCACCAGCAGAGACCAGGGCGGCTACGAGCAGTACTTC.